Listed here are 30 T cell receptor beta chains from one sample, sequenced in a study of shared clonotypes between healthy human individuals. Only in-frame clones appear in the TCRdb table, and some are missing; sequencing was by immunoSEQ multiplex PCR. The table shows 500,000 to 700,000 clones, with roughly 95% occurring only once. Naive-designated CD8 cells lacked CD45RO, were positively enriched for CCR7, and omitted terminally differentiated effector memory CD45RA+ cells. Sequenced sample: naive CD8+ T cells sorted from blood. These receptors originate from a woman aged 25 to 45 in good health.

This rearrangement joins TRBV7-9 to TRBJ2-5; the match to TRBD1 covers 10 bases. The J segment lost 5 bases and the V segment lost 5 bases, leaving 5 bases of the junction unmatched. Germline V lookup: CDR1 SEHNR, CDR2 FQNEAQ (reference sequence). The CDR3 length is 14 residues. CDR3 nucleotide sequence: TGTGCCAGCAGCGCGGACAGGGGGGACGAGACCCAGTACTTC. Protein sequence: CASSADRGDETQYF.

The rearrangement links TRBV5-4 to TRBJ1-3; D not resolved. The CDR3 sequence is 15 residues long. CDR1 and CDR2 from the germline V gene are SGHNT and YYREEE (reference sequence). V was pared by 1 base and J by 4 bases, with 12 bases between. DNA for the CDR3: TGTGCCAGCAGCTTGACGGAAAAAGGGGGAAACACCATATATTTT. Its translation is CASSLTEKGGNTIYF.

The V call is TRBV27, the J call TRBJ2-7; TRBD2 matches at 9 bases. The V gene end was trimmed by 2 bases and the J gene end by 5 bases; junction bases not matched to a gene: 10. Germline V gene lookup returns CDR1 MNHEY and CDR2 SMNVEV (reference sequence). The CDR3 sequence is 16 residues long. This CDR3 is CASSLNRGGTSHEQYF. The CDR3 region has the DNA TGTGCCAGCAGTTTAAATCGGGGGGGGACTAGCCACGAGCAGTACTTC.

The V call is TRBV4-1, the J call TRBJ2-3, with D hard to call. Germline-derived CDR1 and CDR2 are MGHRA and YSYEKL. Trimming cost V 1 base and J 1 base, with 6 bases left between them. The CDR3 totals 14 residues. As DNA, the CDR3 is TGCGCCAGCAGCCAAGCGAAGGGCACAGATACGCAGTATTTT. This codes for CASSQAKGTDTQYF.

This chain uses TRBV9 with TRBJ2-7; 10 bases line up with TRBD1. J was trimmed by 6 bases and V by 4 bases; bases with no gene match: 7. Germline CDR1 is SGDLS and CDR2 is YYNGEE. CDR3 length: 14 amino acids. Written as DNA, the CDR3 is TGTGCCAGCAGCAGCCGGGACAGGGGCCCCGAGCAGTACTTC. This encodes CASSSRDRGPEQYF.

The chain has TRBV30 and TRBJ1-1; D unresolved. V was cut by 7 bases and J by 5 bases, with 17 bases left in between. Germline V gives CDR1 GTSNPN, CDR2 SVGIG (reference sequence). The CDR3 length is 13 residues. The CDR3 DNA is TGTGCCTCCGCAAGGGAGGGAGGGACTGAAGCTTTCTTT. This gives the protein CASAREGGTEAFF.

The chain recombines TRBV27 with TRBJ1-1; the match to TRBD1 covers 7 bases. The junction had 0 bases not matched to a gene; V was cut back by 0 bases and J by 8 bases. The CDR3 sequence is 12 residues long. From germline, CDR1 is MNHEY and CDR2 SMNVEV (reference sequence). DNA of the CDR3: TGTGCCAGCAGTTTATCACAGGGGGAAGCTTTCTTT. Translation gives CASSLSQGEAFF.

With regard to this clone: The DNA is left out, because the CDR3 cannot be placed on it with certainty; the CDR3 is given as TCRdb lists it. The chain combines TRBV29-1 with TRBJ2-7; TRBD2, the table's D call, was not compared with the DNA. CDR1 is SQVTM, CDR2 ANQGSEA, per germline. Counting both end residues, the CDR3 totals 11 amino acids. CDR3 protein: CSVGGGAGLYF.

CDR3: CASSQLDRSYGYTF. The CDR3 DNA is TGTGCCAGCAGTCAACTCGACAGGAGCTATGGCTACACCTTC. The chain is built from TRBV28 and TRBJ1-2; the D gene is possibly TRBD1 (6 bases). Trimming removed 5 bases from V and 4 bases from J, with 14 bases in between. Germline V CDR1 and CDR2: MDHEN, SYDVKM. The CDR3 length is 14 residues.

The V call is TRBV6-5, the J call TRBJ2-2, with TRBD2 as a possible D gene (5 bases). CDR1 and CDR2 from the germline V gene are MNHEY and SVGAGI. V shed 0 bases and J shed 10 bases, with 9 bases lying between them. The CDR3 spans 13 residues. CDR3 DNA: TGTGCCAGCAGTTACTCGCGGGCGAAGGAGCTGTTTTTT. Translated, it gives CASSYSRAKELFF.

The CDR3 reads CASSLLVAGGEKLFF. CDR3 nucleotides: TGTGCCAGCAGCTTATTGGTCGCCGGGGGTGAAAAACTGTTTTTT. V is TRBV7-9 and J is TRBJ1-4; tentatively, D is TRBD1 (5 bases). V shed 2 bases and J shed 7 bases, with 14 bases lying between them. The CDR3 extends over 15 amino acids. CDR1 SEHNR and CDR2 FQNEAQ come from the germline V gene (reference sequence).

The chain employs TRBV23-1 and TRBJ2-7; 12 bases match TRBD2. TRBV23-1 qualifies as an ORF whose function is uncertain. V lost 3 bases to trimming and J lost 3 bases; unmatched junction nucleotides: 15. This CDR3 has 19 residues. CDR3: CASSHHILLAGGKDYEQYF. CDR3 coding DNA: TGCGCCAGCAGTCACCACATCCTTCTAGCGGGAGGGAAGGACTACGAGCAGTACTTC.

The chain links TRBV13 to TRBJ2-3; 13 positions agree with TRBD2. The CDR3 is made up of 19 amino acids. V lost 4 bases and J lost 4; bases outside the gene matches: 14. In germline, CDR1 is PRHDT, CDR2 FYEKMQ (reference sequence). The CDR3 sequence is CASSSGLAGVASFADTQYF. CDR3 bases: TGTGCCAGCAGCTCCGGACTAGCGGGAGTCGCATCCTTTGCAGATACGCAGTATTTT.

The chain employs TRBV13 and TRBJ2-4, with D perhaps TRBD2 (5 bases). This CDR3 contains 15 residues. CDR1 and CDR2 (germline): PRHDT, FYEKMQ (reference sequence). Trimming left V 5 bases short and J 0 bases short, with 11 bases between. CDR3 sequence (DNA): TGTGCCAGCAGCCCGGGGAACGTAGCCAAAAACATTCAGTACTTC. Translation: CASSPGNVAKNIQYF.

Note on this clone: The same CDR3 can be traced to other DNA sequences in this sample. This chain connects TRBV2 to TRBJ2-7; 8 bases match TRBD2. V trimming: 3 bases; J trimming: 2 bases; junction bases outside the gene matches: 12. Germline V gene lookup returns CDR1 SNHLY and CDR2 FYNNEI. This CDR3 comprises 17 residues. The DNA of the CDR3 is TGTGCCAGCAGTGATGTTCTAGCGGGCCGAGATCCCTACGAGCAGTACTTC. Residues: CASSDVLAGRDPYEQYF.

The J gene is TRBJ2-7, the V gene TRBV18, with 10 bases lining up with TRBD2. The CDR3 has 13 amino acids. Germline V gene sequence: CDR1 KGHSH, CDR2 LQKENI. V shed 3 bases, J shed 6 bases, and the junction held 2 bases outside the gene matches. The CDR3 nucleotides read TGTGCCAGCTCACCTACTAGCGGGACCGAGCAGTACTTC. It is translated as CASSPTSGTEQYF. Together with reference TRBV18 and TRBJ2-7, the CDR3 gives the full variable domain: NAGVMQNPRHLVRRRGQEARLRCSPMKGHSHVYWYRQLPEEGLKFMVYLQKENIIDESGMPKERFSAEFPKEGPSILRIQQVVRGDSAAYFCASSPTSGTEQYFGPGTRLTVT.

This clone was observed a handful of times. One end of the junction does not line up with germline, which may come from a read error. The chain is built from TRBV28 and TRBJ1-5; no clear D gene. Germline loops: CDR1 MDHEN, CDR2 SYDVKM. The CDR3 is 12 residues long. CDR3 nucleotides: TGTGCCAGCAGCCGCGGTAATCCGCCCCAGCATTTT. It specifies CASSRGNPPQHF.

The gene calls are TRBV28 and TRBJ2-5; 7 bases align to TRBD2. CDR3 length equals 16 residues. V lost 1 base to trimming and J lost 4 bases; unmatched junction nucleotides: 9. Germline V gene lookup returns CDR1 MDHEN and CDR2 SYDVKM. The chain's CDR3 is CASSLLGEGLLETQYF. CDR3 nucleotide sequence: TGTGCCAGCAGTTTATTGGGGGAGGGCCTTTTAGAGACCCAGTACTTC.

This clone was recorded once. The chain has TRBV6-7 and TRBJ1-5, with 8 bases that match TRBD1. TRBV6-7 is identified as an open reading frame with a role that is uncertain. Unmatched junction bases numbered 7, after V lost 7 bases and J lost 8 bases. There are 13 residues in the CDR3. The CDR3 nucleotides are TGTGCCAGCACCAAGGACAGGGAAGAGCCCCAGCATTTT. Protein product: CASTKDREEPQHF.

The CDR3 nucleotides are TGTGCCAGCAGGGGACTAGCCGGAGTGGGAGATACGCAGTATTTT. Protein product: CASRGLAGVGDTQYF. The rearrangement joins TRBV2 to TRBJ2-3; 9 nucleotides line up with TRBD2. The CDR3 consists of 15 residues. Trimming cost V 6 bases and J 5 bases; bases outside gene matches: 9. The germline CDR1 and CDR2 sequences are SNHLY and FYNNEI.

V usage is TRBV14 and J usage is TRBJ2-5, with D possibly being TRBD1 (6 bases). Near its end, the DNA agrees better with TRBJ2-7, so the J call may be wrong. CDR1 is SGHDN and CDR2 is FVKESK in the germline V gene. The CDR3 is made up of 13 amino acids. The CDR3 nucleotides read TGTGCCAGCAGAGCCAGGGGTGCCTACGAGCAGTACTTC. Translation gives CASRARGAYEQYF.

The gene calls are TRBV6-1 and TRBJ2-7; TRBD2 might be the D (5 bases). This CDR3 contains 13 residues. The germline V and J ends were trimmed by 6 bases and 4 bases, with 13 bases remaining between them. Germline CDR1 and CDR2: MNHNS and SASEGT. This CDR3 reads CASRVLDFYEQYF. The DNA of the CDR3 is TGTGCCAGCAGGGTACTAGATTTTTACGAGCAGTACTTC.

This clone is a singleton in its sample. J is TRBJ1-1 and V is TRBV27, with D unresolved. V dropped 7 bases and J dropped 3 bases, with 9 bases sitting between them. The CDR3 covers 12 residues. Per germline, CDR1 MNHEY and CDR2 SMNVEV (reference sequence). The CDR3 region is CASKGGHTEAFF. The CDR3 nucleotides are TGTGCCAGCAAGGGCGGGCACACTGAAGCTTTCTTT.

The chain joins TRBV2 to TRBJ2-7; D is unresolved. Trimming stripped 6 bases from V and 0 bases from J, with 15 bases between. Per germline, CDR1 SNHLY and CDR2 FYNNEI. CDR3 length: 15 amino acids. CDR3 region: CASSPVLQSSYEQYF. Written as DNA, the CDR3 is TGTGCCAGCAGCCCCGTTTTACAGAGCTCCTACGAGCAGTACTTC.

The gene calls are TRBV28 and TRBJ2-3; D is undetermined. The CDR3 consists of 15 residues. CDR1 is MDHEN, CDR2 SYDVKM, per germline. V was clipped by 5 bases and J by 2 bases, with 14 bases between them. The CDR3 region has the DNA TGTGCCAGCAGTCAGACGACAAGTTACACAGATACGCAGTATTTT. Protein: CASSQTTSYTDTQYF.

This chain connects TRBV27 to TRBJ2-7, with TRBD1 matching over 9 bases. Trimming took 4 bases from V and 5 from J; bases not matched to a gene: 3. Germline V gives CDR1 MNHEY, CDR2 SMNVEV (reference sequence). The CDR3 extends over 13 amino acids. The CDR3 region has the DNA TGTGCCAGCAGTTGGACAGGGGTCGACGAGCAGTACTTC. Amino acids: CASSWTGVDEQYF.

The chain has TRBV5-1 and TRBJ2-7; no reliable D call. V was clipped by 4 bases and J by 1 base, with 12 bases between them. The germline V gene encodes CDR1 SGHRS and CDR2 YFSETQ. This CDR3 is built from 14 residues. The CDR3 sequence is CASSPQLGSYEQYF. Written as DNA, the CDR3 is TGCGCCAGCAGCCCGCAGCTAGGTTCCTACGAGCAGTACTTC.

In DNA form, the CDR3 reads TGTGCCTGGAGTGACTTCCTCAATCAGCCCCAGCATTTT. The encoded protein is CAWSDFLNQPQHF. This sequence joins TRBV30 and TRBJ1-5; D is uncertain. Germline CDR1 is GTSNPN and CDR2 is SVGIG (reference sequence). The CDR3 length is 13 residues. V was cut by 1 base and J by 3 bases, with 7 bases left in between.

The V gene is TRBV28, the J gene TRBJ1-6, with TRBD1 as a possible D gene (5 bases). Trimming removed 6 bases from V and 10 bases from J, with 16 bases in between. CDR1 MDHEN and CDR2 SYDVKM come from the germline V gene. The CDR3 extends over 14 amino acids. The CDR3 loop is CASRPIGGGSPLHF. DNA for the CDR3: TGTGCCAGCAGACCCATCGGGGGAGGGTCACCCCTCCACTTT.

The CDR3 DNA sequence: TGTGCCAGCAGCTTAGCGGGAGGTCCCACCGGGGAGCTGTTTTTT. Residues: CASSLAGGPTGELFF. The gene calls are TRBV11-2 and TRBJ2-2, with 7 bases fitting TRBD2. This CDR3 has 15 amino acids. V shed 1 base and J 4 bases; nucleotides not matched to a gene: 3. CDR1 and CDR2 (germline): SGHAT, FQNNGV.